This T cell receptor (beta chain) appears in the sequencing data of a study of OX40 agonist ivuxolimab in advanced cancers. Across the study: Two cutaneous melanoma patients and one hepatocellular carcinoma patient, three in all, had partial responses.

The CDR3 runs 15 residues. Germline V gene sequence: CDR1 MNHEY, CDR2 SMNVEV (reference sequence). J lost 4 bases, V lost 8 bases, and 11 bases had no gene match. Study-level results: Averaged across samples, CD8+ T cells carried more expanded clones than CD4+ did.

Concerning this clone: Its specificity is unknown.

Measured with immunoSEQ multiplex PCR; TCRdb has only the in-frame clones, and not every one. The data contain about 15,000 clones, less than 95% of them seen just once; the ten biggest clones take up roughly 25%. The V call is TRBV27, the J call TRBJ1-2, with TRBD1 matching 9 bases. The TCR was taken from an adult with an advanced solid tumor such as melanoma, head and neck, liver or kidney cancer. This specimen was CD4+ or CD8+ T cells sorted from blood, taken in a trial of the OX40 agonist ivuxolimab. This chain's CDR3 is CASRLWDRDSYGYTF. The DNA of the CDR3 is TGTGCCAGCCGCCTTTGGGACAGGGACTCCTATGGCTACACCTTC.